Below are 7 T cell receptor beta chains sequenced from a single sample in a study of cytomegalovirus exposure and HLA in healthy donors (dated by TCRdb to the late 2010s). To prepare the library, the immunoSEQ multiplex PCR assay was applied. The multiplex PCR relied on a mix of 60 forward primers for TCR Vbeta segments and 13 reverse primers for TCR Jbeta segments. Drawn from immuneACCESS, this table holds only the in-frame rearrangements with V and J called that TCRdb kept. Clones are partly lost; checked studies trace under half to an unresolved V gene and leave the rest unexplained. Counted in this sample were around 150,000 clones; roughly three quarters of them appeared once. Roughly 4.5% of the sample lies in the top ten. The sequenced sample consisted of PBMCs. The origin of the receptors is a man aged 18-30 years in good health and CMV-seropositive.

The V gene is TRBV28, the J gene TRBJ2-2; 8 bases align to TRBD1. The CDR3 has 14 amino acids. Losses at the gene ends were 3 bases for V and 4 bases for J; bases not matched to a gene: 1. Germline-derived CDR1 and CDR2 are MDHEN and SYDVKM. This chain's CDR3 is CASSFTGGTGELFF. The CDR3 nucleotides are TGTGCCAGCAGTTTTACAGGGGGCACCGGGGAGCTGTTTTTT.

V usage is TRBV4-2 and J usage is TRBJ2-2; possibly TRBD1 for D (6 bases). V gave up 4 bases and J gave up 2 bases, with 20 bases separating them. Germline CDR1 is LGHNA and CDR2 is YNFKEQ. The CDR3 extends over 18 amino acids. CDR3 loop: CASSPLQGLIGNTGELFF. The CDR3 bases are TGTGCCAGCAGCCCACTGCAGGGGCTAATAGGTAACACCGGGGAGCTGTTTTTT.

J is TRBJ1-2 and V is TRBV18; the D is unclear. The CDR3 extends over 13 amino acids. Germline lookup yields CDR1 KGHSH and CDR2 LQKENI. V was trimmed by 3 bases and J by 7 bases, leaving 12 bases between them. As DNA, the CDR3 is TGTGCCAGCTCACCGGGTCCACGGGGTGGCTACACCTTC. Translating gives CASSPGPRGGYTF.

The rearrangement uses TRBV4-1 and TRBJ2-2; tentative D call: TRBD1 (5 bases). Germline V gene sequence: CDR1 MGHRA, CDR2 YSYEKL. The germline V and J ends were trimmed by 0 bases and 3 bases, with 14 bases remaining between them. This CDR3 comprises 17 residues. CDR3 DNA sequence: TGCGCCAGCAGCCAAGATGGCTGGGAAGGGGACACCGGGGAGCTGTTTTTT. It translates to CASSQDGWEGDTGELFF.

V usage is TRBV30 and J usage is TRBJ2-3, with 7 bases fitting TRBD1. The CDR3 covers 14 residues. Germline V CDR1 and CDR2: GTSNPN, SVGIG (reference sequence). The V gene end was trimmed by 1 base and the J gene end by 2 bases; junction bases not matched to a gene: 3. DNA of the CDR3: TGTGCCTGGAGTGGGGACAGATTCACAGATACGCAGTATTTT. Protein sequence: CAWSGDRFTDTQYF.

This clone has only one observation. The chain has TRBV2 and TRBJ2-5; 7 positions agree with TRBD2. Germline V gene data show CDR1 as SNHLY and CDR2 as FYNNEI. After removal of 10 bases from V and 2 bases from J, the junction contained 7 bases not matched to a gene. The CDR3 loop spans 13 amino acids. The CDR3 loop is CATKLAPQETQYF. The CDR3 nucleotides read TGTGCCACCAAACTAGCGCCTCAAGAGACCCAGTACTTC.

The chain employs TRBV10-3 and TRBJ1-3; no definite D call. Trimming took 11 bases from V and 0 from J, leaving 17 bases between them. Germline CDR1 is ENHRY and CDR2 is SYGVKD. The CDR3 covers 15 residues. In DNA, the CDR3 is TGTGCCTCCAAGGAGGGCCCAACCTCTGGAAACACCATATATTTT. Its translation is CASKEGPTSGNTIYF.